This note documents a single T cell receptor beta chain sequence. Its antigen is currently unknown. The data were produced by immunoSEQ multiplex PCR, yet TCRdb's version contains in-frame clones alone and is incomplete. Of roughly 73,000 clones listed, about 82% are singletons. The data derive from a study of T cell repertoires and HLA-DP antigens. J lost 7 bases, V lost 0 bases, and 3 bases had no gene match. The CDR3 is made up of 15 amino acids. Germline CDR1 SGHRS, CDR2 YFSETQ. Sequences were obtained from CD4+ T cells from PBMCs. The receptor was derived from a man aged 60-69 years in good health and CMV-seronegative. This sequence joins TRBV5-1 and TRBJ2-1; 11 bases agree with TRBD2. CDR3 loop: CASSLASSGRNEQFF. As DNA, the CDR3 is TGCGCCAGCAGCTTGGCGTCTAGCGGGAGGAATGAGCAGTTCTTC.